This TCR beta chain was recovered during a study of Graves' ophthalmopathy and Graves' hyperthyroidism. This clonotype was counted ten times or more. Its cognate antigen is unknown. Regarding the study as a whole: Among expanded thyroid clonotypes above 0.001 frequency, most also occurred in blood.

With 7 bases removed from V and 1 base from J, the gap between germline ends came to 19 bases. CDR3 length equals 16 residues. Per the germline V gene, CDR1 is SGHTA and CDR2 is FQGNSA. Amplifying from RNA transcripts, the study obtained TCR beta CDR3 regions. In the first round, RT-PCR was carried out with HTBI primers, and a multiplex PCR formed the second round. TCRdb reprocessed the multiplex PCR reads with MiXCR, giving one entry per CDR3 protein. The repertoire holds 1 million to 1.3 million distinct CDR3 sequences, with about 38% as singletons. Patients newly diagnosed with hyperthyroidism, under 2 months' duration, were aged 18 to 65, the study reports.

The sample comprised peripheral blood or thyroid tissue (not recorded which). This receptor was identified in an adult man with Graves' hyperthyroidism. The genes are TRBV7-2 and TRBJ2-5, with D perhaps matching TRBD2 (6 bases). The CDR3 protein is CASTPNVAGFQETQYF. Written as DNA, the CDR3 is TGTGCCAGCACCCCTAATGTGGCGGGGTTCCAAGAGACCCAGTACTTC.